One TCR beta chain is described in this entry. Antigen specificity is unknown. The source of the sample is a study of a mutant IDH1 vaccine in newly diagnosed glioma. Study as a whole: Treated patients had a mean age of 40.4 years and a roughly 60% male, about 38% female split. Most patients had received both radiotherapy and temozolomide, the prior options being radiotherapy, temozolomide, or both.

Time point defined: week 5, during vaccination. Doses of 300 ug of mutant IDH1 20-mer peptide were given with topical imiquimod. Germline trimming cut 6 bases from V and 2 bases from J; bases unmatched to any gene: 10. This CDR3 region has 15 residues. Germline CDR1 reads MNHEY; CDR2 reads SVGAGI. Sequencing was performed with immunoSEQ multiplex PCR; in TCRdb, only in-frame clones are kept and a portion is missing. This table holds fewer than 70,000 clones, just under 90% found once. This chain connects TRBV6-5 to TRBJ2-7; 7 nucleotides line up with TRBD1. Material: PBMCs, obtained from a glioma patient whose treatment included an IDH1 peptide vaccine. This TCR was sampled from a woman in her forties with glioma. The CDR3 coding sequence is TGTGCCAGCAGACGACTACGGGACAGAGCCTACGAGCAGTACTTC. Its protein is CASRRLRDRAYEQYF.